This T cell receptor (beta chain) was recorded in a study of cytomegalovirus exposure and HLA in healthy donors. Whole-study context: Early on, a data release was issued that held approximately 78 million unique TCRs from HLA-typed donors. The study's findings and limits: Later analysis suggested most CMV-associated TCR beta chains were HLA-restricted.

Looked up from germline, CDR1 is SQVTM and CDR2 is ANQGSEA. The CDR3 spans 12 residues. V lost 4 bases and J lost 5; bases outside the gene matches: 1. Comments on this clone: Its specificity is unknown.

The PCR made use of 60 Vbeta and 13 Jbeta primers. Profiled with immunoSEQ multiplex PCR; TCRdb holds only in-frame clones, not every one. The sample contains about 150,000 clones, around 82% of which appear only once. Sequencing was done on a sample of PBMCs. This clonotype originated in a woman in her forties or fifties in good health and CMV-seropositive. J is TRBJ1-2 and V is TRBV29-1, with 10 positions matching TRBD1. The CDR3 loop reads CSVGQGAYGYTF. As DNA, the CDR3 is TGCAGCGTTGGACAGGGGGCGTATGGCTACACCTTC.